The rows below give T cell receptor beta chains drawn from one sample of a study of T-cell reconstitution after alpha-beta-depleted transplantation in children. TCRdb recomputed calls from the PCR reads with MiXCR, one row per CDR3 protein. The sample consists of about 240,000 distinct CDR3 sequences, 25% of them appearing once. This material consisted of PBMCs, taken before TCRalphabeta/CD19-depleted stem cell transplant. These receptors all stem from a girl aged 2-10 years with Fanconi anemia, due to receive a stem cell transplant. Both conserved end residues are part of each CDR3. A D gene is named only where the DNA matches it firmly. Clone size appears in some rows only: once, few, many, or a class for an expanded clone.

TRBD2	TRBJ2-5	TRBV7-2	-	CASSLREVETQYF
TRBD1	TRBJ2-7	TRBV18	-	CASSPGLGTGAEQYF
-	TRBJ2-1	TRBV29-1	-	CSVEDRWLRQANEQFF
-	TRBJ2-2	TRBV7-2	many	CASSLIPAENTGELFF
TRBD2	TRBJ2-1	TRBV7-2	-	CASSRPGGPYEQFF
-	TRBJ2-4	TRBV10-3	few	CAISASSHIQYF
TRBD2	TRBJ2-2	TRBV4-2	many	CASSQEGTTSTGELFF
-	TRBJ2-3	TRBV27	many	CASSLSFITDTQYF
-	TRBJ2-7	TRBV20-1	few	CSAGDGAYEQYF
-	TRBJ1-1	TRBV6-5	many	CASSYSVGQGGTEAFF
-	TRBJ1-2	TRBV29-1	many	CSVELHYGYTF
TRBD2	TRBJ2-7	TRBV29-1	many	CSVSPGGYEQYF
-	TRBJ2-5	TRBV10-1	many	CASSEEGSTQYF
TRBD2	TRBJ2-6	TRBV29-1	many	CSVSGETSGSGANVLTF
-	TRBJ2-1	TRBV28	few	CASIWATSGEQFF
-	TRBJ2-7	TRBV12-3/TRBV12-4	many	CASKSGSGFYEQYF
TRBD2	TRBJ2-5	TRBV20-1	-	CSARDHRGGWETQYF
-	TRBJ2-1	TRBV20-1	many	CSARPYNEQFF
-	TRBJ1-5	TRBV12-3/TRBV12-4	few	CASSSSGPNQPQHF
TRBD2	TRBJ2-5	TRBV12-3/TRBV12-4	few	CASSSSFGLAGVAQYF
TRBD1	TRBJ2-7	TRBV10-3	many	CAISGQGAPTYEQYF
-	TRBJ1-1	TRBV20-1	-	CSARDMTNTEAFF
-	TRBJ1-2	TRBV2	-	CASSDLQPRYGYTF
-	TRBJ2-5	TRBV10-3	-	CAIKPGLGETQYF
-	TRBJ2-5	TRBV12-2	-	CASRLGDSRETQYF